The source of this T cell receptor beta chain is a study of PD-L1 blockade in urothelial cancer. Study at large: Blood was analyzed 3 weeks (second dose) and 6 weeks after treatment start. Study-wide results and caveats: At 3 weeks on treatment, tumor-associated clones expanded more with durable benefit.

Time point defined: peripheral blood 6 weeks after treatment start. Notes on this clone: No antigen is known for it.

V lost 1 base to trimming and J lost 9 bases; unmatched junction nucleotides: 7. The CDR3 is made up of 15 amino acids. Germline V gene sequence: CDR1 LNHNV, CDR2 YYDKDF (reference sequence). Clones were read by immunoSEQ multiplex PCR, and TCRdb kept only the in-frame ones, dropping some. The table shows about 41,000 clones, with around 84% occurring only once. The receptor's source is a man aged 65-85 years with urothelial cancer. The sample in question was PBMCs, obtained around atezolizumab (anti-PD-L1) treatment. The rearrangement uses TRBV15 and TRBJ2-3, with 10 bases matching TRBD2. CDR3 coding DNA: TGTGCCACCAGCAGAGCACTAGCGGGGCATAGGACGCAGTATTTT. Translating it yields CATSRALAGHRTQYF.